This is a list of T cell receptor beta chains from one sample in a study of response to subunit inactivated influenza vaccine. TCRdb independently ran MiXCR on the RT-PCR reads; one entry per CDR3 protein. The sample lists approximately 680,000 distinct CDR3 sequences; 15% to 19% were seen once. The specimen was PBMCs from blood, collected 11 to 12 days after vaccination. Every receptor here comes from a man in his fifties or sixties who received an inactivated influenza vaccine. CDR3s include the opening cysteine and the closing phenylalanine or tryptophan. The D gene is left open where the match is weak. Size is stated for part of the rows, as once, few or many counts, or as a class when the clone is expanded.

V	J	size	D	CDR3	DNA
TRBV7-2	TRBJ2-7	few	TRBD2	CASSLELAGVYEQYF	TGTGCCAGCAGCTTAGAACTAGCGGGAGTGTACGAGCAGTACTTC
TRBV29-1	TRBJ2-7	NA	TRBD1	CSAEWGRQGFYEQYF	TGCAGCGCCGAGTGGGGCCGACAGGGATTTTACGAGCAGTACTTC
TRBV20-1	TRBJ2-7	few	NA	CSAPEGGSYEQYF	TGCAGTGCCCCCGAGGGGGGCTCCTACGAGCAGTACTTC
TRBV9	TRBJ1-2	NA	NA	CASSSPWDGYTF	TGTGCCAGCAGCTCCCCTTGGGATGGCTACACCTTC
TRBV3-1	TRBJ2-3	few	TRBD1	CASSPGQGGPDTQYF	TGTGCCAGCAGCCCGGGACAGGGTGGTCCAGATACGCAGTATTTT
TRBV7-2	TRBJ2-7	NA	NA	CASSLAFASYEQYF	TGTGCCAGCAGCTTAGCGTTTGCCAGCTACGAGCAGTACTTC
TRBV24-1	TRBJ2-2	many	NA	CAIGTGTTGELFF	TGTGCCATCGGTACAGGGACGACCGGGGAGCTGTTTTTT
TRBV12-3/TRBV12-4	TRBJ2-1	few	NA	CASSPHPLEQFF	TGTGCCAGCAGTCCACACCCGTTGGAGCAGTTCTTC
TRBV27	TRBJ1-5	few	NA	CASSWNGGGNQPQHF	TGTGCCAGCAGTTGGAACGGGGGGGGAAATCAGCCCCAGCATTTT
TRBV20-1	TRBJ2-3	NA	TRBD2	CSARSMSRGGPISSTDTQYF	TGCAGTGCTAGGTCTATGTCTCGGGGGGGCCCAATATCTAGCACAGATACGCAGTATTTT
TRBV7-3	TRBJ2-2	NA	NA	CASSPKTVANTGELFF	TGTGCCAGCAGCCCTAAGACAGTCGCGAACACCGGGGAGCTGTTTTTT